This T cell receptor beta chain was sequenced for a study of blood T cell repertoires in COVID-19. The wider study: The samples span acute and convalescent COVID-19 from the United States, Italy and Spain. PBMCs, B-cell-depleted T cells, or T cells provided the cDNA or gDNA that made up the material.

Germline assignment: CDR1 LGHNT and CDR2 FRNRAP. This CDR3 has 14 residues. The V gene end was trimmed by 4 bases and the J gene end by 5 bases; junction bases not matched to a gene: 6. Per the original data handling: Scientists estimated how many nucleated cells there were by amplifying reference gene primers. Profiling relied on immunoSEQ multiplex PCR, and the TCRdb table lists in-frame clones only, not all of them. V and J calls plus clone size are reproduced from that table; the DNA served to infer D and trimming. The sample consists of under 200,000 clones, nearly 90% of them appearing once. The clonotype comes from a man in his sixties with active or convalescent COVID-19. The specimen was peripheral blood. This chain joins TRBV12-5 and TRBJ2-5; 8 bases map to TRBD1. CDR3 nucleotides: TGTGCTAGTGGTTCGGGACAGGAAAGTGAGACCCAGTACTTC. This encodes CASGSGQESETQYF.